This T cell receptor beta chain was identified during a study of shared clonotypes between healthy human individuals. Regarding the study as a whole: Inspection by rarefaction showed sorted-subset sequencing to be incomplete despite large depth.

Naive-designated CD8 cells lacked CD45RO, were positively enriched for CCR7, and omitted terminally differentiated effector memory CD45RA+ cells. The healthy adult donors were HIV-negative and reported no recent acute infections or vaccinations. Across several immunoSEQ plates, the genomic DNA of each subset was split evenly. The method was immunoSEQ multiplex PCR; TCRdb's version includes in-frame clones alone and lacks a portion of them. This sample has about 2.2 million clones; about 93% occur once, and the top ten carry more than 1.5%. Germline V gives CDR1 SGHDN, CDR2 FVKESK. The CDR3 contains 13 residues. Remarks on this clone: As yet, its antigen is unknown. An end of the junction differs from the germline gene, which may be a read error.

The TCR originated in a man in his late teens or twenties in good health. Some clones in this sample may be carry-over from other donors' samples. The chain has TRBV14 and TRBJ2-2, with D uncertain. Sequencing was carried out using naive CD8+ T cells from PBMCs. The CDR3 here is CVSSQAKTGELFF. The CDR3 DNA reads TGTGTCAGCAGCCAAGCGAAGACCGGGGAGCTGTTTTTT. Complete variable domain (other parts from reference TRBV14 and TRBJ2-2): EAGVTQFPSHSVIEKGQTVTLRCDPISGHDNLYWYRRVMGKEIKFLLHFVKESKQDESGMPNNRFLAERTGGTYSTLKVQPAELEDSGVYFCVSSQAKTGELFFGEGSRLTVL.